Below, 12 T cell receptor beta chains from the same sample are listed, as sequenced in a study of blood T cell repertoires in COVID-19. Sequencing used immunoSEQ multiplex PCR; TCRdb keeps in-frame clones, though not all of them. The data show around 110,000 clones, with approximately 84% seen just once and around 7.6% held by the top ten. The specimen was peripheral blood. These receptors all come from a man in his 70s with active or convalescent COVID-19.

Written as DNA, the CDR3 is TGTGCCGGGGACAGGGTTAATCCCAAAAACATTCAGTACTTC. As protein: CAGDRVNPKNIQYF. This chain links TRBV7-9 with TRBJ2-4; 9 nucleotides match TRBD1. The CDR3 covers 14 residues. Germline CDR1 is SEHNR and CDR2 is FQNEAQ (reference sequence). V lost 11 bases and J lost 2; bases outside the gene matches: 7.

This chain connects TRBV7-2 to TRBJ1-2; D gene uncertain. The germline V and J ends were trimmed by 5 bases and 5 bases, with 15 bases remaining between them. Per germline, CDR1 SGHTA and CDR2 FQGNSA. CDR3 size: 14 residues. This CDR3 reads CASSLRNRGYGYTF. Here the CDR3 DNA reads TGTGCCAGCAGCCTACGGAACCGCGGATATGGCTACACCTTC. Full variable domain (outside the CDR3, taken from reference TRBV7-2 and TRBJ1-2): GAGVSQSPSNKVTEKGKDVELRCDPISGHTALYWYRQSLGQGLEFLIYFQGNSAPDKSGLPSDRFSAERTGGSVSTLTIQRTQQEDSAVYLCASSLRNRGYGYTFGSGTRLTVV.

The CDR3 DNA reads as TGTGCCAGCAGCTTCACAGGGGGCGCGGAAGAGCAGTACTTC. Translated, it gives CASSFTGGAEEQYF. The genes are TRBV9 and TRBJ2-7; TRBD1 aligns across 9 bases. This CDR3 contains 14 residues. The germline V gene has CDR1 SGDLS and CDR2 YYNGEE. V was clipped by 4 bases and J by 7 bases; unmatched bases: 9.

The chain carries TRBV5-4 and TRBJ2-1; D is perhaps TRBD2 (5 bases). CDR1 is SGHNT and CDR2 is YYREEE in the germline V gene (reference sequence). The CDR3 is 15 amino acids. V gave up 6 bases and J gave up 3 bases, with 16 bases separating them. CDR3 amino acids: CASTLGGQNYNEQFF. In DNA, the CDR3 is TGTGCCAGCACCCTAGGCGGGCAAAACTACAATGAGCAGTTCTTC.

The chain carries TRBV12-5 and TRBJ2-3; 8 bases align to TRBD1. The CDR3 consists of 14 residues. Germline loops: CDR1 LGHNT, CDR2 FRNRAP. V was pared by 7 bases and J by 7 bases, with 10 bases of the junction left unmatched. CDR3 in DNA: TGTGCTAGTGTTCAGGGGGCTCAAAAAAATACGCAGTATTTT. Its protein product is CASVQGAQKNTQYF.

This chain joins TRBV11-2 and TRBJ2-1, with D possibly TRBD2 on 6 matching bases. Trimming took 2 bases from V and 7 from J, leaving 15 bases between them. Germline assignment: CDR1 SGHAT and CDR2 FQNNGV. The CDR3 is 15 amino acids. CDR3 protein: CASSLSLSGENEQFF. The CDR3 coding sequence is TGTGCCAGCAGCTTATCCCTTAGCGGAGAAAATGAGCAGTTCTTC.

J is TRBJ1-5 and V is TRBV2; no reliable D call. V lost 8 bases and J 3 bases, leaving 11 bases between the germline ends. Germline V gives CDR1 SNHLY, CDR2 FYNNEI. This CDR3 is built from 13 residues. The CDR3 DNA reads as TGTGCCAGCTCTACAGAGAACAATCAGCCCCAGCATTTT. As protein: CASSTENNQPQHF. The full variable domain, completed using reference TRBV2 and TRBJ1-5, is EPEVTQTPSHQVTQMGQEVILRCVPISNHLYFYWYRQILGQKVEFLVSFYNNEISEKSEIFDDQFSVERPDGSNFTLKIRSTKLEDSAMYFCASSTENNQPQHFGDGTRLSIL.

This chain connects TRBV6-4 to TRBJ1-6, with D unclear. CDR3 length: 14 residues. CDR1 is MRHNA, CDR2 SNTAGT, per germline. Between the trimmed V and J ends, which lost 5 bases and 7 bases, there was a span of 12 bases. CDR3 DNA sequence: TGTGCCAGCAGTCACACCCCGAGGAATTCACCCCTCCACTTT. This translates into CASSHTPRNSPLHF.

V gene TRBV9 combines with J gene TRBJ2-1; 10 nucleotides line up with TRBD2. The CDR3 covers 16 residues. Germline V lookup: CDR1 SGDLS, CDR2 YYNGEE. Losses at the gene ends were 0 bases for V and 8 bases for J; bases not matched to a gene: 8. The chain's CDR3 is CASSVVSGGAVHEQFF. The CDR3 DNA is TGTGCCAGCAGCGTAGTGAGCGGGGGGGCAGTCCATGAGCAGTTCTTC.

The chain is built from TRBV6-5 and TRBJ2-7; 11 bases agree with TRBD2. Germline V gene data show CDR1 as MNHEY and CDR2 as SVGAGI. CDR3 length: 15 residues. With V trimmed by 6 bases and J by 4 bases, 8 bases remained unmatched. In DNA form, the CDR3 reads TGTGCCAGCAGCCCACCGACTAGCGGGGAATACGAGCAGTACTTC. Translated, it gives CASSPPTSGEYEQYF.

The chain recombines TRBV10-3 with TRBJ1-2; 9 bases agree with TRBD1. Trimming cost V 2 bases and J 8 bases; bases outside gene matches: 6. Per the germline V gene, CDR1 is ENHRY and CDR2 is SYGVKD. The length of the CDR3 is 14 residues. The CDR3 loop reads CAISETGQGEGYTF. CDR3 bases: TGTGCCATCAGTGAGACGGGACAGGGTGAGGGCTACACCTTC.

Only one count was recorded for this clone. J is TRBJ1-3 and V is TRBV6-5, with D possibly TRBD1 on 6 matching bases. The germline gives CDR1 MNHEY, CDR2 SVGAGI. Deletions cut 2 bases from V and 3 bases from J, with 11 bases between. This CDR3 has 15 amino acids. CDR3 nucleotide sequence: TGTGCCAGCAGTTACGGGGGGGCAATTGGAAACACCATATATTTT. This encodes CASSYGGAIGNTIYF.